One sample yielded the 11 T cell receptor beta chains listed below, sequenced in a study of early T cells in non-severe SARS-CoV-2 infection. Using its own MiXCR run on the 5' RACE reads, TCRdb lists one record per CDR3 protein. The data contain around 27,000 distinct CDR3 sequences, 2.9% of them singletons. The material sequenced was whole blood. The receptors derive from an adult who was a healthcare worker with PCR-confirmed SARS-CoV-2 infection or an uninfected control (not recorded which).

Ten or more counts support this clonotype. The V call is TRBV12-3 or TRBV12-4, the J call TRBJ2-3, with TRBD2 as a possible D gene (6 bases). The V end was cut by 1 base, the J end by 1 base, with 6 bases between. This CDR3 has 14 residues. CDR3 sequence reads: CASSLGEGTDTQYF. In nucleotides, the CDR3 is TGTGCCAGCAGTTTAGGGGAGGGCACAGATACGCAGTATTTT.

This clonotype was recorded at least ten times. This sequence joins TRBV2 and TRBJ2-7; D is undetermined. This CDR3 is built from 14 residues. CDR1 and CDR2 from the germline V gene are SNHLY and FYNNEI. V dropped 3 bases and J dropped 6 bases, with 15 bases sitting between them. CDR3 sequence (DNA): TGTGCCAGCAGTGATCAGAGGCAGATTCCCGAGCAGTACGTC. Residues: CASSDQRQIPEQYV.

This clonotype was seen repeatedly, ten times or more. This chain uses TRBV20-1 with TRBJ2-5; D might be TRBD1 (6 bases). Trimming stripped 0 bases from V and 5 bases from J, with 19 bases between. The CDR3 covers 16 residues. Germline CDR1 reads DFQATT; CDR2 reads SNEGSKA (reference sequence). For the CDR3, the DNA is TGCAGTGCTAGAGATTTCGGTCGAGGGGGTCATGAGACCCAGTACTTC. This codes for CSARDFGRGGHETQYF.

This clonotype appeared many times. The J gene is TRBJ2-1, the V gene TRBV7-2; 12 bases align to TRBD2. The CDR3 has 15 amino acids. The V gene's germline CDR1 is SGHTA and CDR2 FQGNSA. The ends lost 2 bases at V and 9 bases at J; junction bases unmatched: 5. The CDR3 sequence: CASSLITSGGPEQFF. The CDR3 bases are TGTGCCAGCAGCTTAATAACTAGCGGGGGGCCTGAGCAGTTCTTC.

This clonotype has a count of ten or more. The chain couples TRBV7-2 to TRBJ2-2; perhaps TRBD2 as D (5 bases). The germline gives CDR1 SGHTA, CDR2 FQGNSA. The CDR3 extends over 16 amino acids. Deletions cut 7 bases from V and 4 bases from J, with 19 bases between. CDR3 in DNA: TGTGCCAGCATGACTTGGGTGGGGAGTAGCACCGGGGAGCTGTTTTTT. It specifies CASMTWVGSSTGELFF.

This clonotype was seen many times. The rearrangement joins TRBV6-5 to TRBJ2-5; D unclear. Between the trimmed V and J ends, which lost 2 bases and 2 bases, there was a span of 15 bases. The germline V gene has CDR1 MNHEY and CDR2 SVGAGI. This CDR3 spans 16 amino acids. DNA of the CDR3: TGTGCCAGCAGTTACCTTCCGTCAGCCAGACAAGAGACCCAGTACTTC. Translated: CASSYLPSARQETQYF.

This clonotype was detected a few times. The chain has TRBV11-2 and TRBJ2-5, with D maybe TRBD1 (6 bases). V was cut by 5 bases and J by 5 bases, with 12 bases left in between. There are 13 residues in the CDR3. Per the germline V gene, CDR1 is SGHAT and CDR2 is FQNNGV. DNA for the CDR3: TGTGCCAGCAGCCCAGGGGTCCTCGAGACCCAGTACTTC. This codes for CASSPGVLETQYF.

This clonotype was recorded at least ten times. The CDR3, as DNA: TGTGCCAGCAGAAAAACAGGGGGCAGGAATGGCTACACCTTC. Translating gives CASRKTGGRNGYTF. The V and J genes are TRBV6-5 and TRBJ1-2; 9 bases agree with TRBD1. The CDR3 covers 14 residues. V lost 6 bases, J lost 6 bases, and 8 bases stayed unmatched. Germline lookup yields CDR1 MNHEY and CDR2 SVGAGI.

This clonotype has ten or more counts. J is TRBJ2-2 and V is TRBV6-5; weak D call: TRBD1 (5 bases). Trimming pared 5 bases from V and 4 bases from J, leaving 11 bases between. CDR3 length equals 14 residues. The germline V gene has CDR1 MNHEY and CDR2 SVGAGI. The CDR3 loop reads CASSKTASTGELFF. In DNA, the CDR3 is TGTGCCAGCAGTAAGACAGCGAGCACCGGGGAGCTGTTTTTT.

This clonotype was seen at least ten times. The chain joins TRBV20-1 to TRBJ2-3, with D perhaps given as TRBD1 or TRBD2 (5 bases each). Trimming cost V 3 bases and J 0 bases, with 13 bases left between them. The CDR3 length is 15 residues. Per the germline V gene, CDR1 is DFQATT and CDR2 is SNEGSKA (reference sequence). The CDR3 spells CSASVGTVSTDTQYF. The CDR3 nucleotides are TGCAGTGCTAGCGTCGGGACGGTTAGCACAGATACGCAGTATTTT.

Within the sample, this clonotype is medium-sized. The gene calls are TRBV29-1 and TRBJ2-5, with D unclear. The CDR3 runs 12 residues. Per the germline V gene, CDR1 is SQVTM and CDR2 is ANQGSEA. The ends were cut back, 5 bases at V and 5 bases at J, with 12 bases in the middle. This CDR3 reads CSVLRPGETQYF. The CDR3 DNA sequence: TGCAGCGTTCTCCGGCCCGGGGAGACCCAGTACTTC.